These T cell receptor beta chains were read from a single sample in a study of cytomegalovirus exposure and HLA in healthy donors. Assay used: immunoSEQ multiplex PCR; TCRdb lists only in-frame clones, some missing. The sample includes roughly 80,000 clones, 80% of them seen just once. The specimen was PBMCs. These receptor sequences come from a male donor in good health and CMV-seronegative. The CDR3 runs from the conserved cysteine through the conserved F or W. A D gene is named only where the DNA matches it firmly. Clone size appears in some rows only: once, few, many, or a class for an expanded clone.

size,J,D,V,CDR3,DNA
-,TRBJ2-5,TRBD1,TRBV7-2,CASSPLGQYQETQYF,TGTGCCAGCAGCCCGCTGGGACAGTACCAAGAGACCCAGTACTTC
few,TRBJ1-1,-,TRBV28,CASKWGLNTEAFF,TGTGCCAGCAAATGGGGGCTGAACACTGAAGCTTTCTTT
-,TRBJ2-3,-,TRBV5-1,CASEGRGTQYF,TGCGCCAGCGAAGGACGGGGTACGCAGTATTTT
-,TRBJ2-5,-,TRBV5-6,CASSSPGLEGETQYF,TGTGCCAGCAGCAGTCCGGGCCTAGAGGGAGAGACCCAGTACTTC
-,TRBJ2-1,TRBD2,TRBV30,CAWSVGFSGSVGQFF,TGTGCCTGGAGTGTTGGGTTTAGCGGGAGCGTGGGGCAGTTCTTC
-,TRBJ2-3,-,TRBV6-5,CASTTGDWPLYF,TGTGCCAGCACCACCGGGGACTGGCCCCTCTATTTT
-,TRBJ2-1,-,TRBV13,CASSLGTQSKQFF,TGTGCCAGCAGCTTAGGTACCCAAAGCAAGCAGTTCTTC
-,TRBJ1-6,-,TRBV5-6,CASSPGSRMISPLHF,TGTGCCAGCAGTCCGGGATCCCGGATGATTTCACCCCTCCACTTT
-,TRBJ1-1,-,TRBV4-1,CASSGRGSNTEAFF,TGCGCCAGCAGCGGCAGGGGATCGAACACTGAAGCTTTCTTT
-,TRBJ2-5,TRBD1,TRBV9,CASSVGQGQETQYF,TGTGCCAGCAGCGTAGGACAGGGGCAGGAGACCCAGTACTTC
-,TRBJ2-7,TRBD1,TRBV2,CASSVVRTGDYEQYF,TGTGCCAGCAGTGTTGTTAGGACAGGAGATTACGAGCAGTACTTC
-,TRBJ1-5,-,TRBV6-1,CASSEAGLGPQHF,TGTGCCAGCAGTGAAGCAGGTCTAGGGCCCCAGCATTTT
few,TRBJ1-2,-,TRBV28,CASLTGTVRCGYTF,TGTGCCAGTCTTACAGGGACCGTTCGGTGTGGCTACACCTTC
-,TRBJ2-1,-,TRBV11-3,CASSLSGSSYNEQFF,TGTGCCAGCAGCCTATCGGGATCTTCCTACAATGAGCAGTTCTTC
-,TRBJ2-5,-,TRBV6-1,CASIGGGGETQYF,TGTGCCAGCATCGGGGGAGGTGGGGAGACCCAGTACTTC
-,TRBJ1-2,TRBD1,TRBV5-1,CASSWGTGTNYGYTF,TGCGCCAGCAGCTGGGGGACAGGGACTAACTATGGCTACACCTTC
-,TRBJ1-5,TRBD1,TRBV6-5,CASRGQYNQPQHF,TGTGCCAGCAGGGGACAGTATAATCAGCCCCAGCATTTT
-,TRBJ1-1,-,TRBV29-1,CSVDGVTEAFF,TGCAGCGTTGACGGGGTCACTGAAGCTTTCTTT
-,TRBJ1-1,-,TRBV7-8,CASRLGRRGTEAFF,TGTGCCAGCAGACTCGGGAGGAGGGGCACTGAAGCTTTCTTT
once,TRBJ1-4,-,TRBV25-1,CASSPQGRHNEKLFF,TGTGCCAGCAGCCCTCAGGGGCGTCATAATGAAAAACTGTTTTTT
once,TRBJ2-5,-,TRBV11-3,CASSIDRYHQETQYF,TGTGCCAGCAGCATCGACAGATATCATCAAGAGACCCAGTACTTC
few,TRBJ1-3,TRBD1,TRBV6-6,CASSYPQGASGNTIYF,TGTGCCAGCAGTTACCCACAGGGGGCCTCTGGAAACACCATATATTTT
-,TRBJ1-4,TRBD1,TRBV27,CASKAGQTLEKLFF,TGTGCCTCGAAGGCGGGACAGACACTAGAAAAACTGTTTTTT
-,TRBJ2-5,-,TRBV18,CASSLDYQETQYF,TGTGCCAGCTCACTCGACTACCAAGAGACCCAGTACTTC
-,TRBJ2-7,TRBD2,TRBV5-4,CASSSRTSGNYEQYF,TGTGCCAGCAGCTCGCGGACTAGCGGAAACTACGAGCAGTACTTC
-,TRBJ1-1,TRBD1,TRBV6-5,CASSKTGGVAEAFF,TGTGCCAGCAGCAAAACAGGGGGAGTAGCTGAAGCTTTCTTT
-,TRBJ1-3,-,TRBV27,CASSVGLLSSGNTIYF,TGTGCCAGCAGTGTTGGACTGTTGAGCTCTGGAAACACCATATATTTT
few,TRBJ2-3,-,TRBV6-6,CASSPVRTDTQYF,TGTGCCAGCAGCCCTGTCCGCACAGATACGCAGTATTTT
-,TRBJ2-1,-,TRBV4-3,CASSQEQGGPNEQFF,TGCGCCAGCAGCCAAGAGCAGGGCGGTCCTAATGAGCAGTTCTTC
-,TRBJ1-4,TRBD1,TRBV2,CASSGTGVEKLFF,TGTGCCAGCAGTGGGACAGGAGTGGAAAAACTGTTTTTT
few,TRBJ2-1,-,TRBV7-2,CASSFARNEQFF,TGTGCCAGCAGCTTTGCGAGGAATGAGCAGTTCTTC
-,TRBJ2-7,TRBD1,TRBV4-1,CASSVTGGYEQYF,TGCGCCAGCAGCGTAACAGGGGGCTACGAGCAGTACTTC
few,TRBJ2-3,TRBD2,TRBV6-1,CASSLAGLTDTQYF,TGTGCCAGCAGTTTAGCGGGACTCACAGATACGCAGTATTTT
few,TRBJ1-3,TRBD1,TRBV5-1,CASSFGTGGASGNTIYF,TGCGCCAGCAGCTTCGGGACAGGGGGCGCGAGTGGAAACACCATATATTTT
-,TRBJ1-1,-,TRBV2,CASSTVMNPEAFF,TGTGCCAGCAGTACAGTAATGAACCCTGAAGCTTTCTTT
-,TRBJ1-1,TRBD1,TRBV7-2,CASGRGSSPEAFF,TGTGCCAGCGGCAGGGGGAGTTCGCCTGAAGCTTTCTTT
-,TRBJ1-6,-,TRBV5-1,CASSLGPGIESPLHF,TGCGCCAGCAGCTTGGGCCCAGGGATAGAATCACCCCTCCACTTT
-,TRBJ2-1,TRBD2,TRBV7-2,CASSLRAGDNEQFF,TGTGCCAGCAGCTTACGGGCGGGGGACAATGAGCAGTTCTTC
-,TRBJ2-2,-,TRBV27,CASSLNWQGRAGELFF,TGTGCCAGCAGTTTAAATTGGCAGGGAAGAGCCGGGGAGCTGTTTTTT
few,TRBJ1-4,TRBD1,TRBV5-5,CASSPWWDSDEKLFF,TGTGCCAGCAGCCCCTGGTGGGACAGTGATGAAAAACTGTTTTTT
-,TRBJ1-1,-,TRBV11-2,CASSLVRSNTEAFF,TGTGCCAGCAGCTTAGTCCGGAGTAACACTGAAGCTTTCTTT
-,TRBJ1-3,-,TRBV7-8,CASSLVRGRAGDTIYF,TGTGCCAGCAGCTTAGTGCGCGGCAGGGCGGGAGACACCATATATTTT
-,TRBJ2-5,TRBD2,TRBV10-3,CAIRETSGPETQYF,TGTGCCATCCGAGAGACTAGCGGCCCAGAGACCCAGTACTTC
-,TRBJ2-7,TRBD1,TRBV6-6,CASSYFEGADEQYF,TGTGCCAGCAGTTACTTCGAGGGGGCCGACGAGCAGTACTTC
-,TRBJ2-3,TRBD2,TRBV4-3,CASSQDRGRLPLAGRDTQYF,TGCGCCAGCAGCCAAGACCGCGGTAGACTCCCACTAGCGGGTCGGGATACGCAGTATTTT